This T cell receptor beta chain originates from a study of cytomegalovirus exposure and HLA in healthy donors. Study-level findings and limits: In the analysis, some V segments, TRBV6-2 and TRBV6-3 included, were excluded as indistinguishable. Among the CMV-associated chains, three were confirmed in vitro as specific for CMV antigens. Sequencing likely caused a cluster of highly shared sequence variants.

A multiplex PCR was run with 60 Vbeta primers and 13 Jbeta primers. TCRdb keeps only in-frame clones here, not all; method: immunoSEQ multiplex PCR. The sample has about 130,000 clones; approximately 81% are singletons. The CDR3 is 16 residues long. V lost 4 bases to trimming and J lost 3 bases; unmatched junction nucleotides: 5. Germline values: CDR1 SGHRS, CDR2 YFSETQ. This clone turned up a few times. Its specificity is unknown. This receptor was identified in a man between 18 and 35 years old in good health and CMV-seronegative. The specimen sequenced was PBMCs. The chain employs TRBV5-1 and TRBJ2-3; 13 positions match TRBD2. The chain's CDR3 is CASSLGLAGVTDTQYF. CDR3 coding DNA: TGCGCCAGCAGCCTCGGACTAGCGGGGGTTACAGATACGCAGTATTTT.